This T cell receptor (beta chain) was profiled in a study of T cells in Graves' hyperthyroidism and ophthalmopathy. Whole-study context: Pretreatment peripheral blood was obtained at initial diagnosis.

The sample holds many counts of this clonotype. What it recognizes is unknown. General observations from the study: In validation, the model predicted ophthalmopathy. These predictions came a median around 5.9 months before onset.

From RNA transcripts, TCR beta CDR3 regions were amplified. During a first-round RT-PCR of the TCR CDR3, the HTBI primer set was used. Each CDR3 protein is one row after TCRdb ran MiXCR on the multiplex PCR reads. Found here are some 600,000 distinct CDR3 sequences, approximately 15% of them singletons; the top ten hold 4.5% to 6%. Each diagnosis was grounded in clinical symptoms, serum thyroxine and TRAb, thyroid ultrasound, and orbital computed tomography. PBMCs came from 9 to 10 ml fresh peripheral blood. Sequences were obtained from blood. The TCR sequence derives from a woman in her 30s with Graves' hyperthyroidism that later progressed to Graves' ophthalmopathy.

The CDR3 reads CSVGREQETQYF. The CDR3 DNA sequence: TGCAGCGTCGGACGGGAGCAAGAGACCCAGTACTTC. This rearrangement joins TRBV29-1 to TRBJ2-5; a weak D match, TRBD2 (6 bases). Between the trimmed V and J ends, which lost 6 bases and 2 bases, there was a span of 10 bases. The CDR3 is made up of 12 amino acids. CDR1 and CDR2 from the germline V gene are SQVTM and ANQGSEA.